The 30 T cell receptor beta chains given below trace back to one sample, sequenced in a study of cytomegalovirus exposure and HLA in healthy donors. Primers included in the PCR were 60 Vbeta and 13 Jbeta primers. Only in-frame clones appear in the TCRdb table, and some are missing; sequencing was by immunoSEQ multiplex PCR. The sample includes 60,000 to 80,000 clones, about four fifths of them seen just once. Sequencing was done on a sample of PBMCs. Receptor source: a young woman in good health and CMV-seronegative.

This chain uses TRBV7-2 with TRBJ1-2; weak D call: TRBD1 (6 bases). The CDR3 totals 13 residues. The V and J ends lost 0 bases and 5 bases respectively, with 7 bases between them. Germline-derived CDR1 and CDR2 are SGHTA and FQGNSA. CDR3 nucleotide sequence: TGTGCCAGCAGCTTAGCCGGACAGTATGGCTACACCTTC. This sequence encodes CASSLAGQYGYTF.

This clone was observed a handful of times. The genes are TRBV7-8 and TRBJ2-4; 15 nucleotides align to TRBD2. V gave up 5 bases and J gave up 7 bases; unmatched junction bases: 9. Germline V gene lookup returns CDR1 SGHVS and CDR2 FQNEAQ. CDR3 length equals 17 residues. CDR3 DNA sequence: TGTGCCAGCAGCCCCCGGACTAGCGGGAGGGCGGGGAACATTCAGTACTTC. The encoded protein is CASSPRTSGRAGNIQYF.

The chain has TRBV2 and TRBJ2-1; 7 bases fit TRBD2. The germline gives CDR1 SNHLY, CDR2 FYNNEI. With V trimmed by 5 bases and J by 3 bases, 10 bases remained unmatched. This CDR3 contains 16 residues. The CDR3 region is CASSFPSGGSYNEQFF. CDR3 in DNA: TGTGCCAGCAGTTTCCCATCGGGCGGGAGCTACAATGAGCAGTTCTTC.

This clone was seen only a few times. The chain is built from TRBV7-9 and TRBJ2-2; the D gene is possibly TRBD2 (6 bases). CDR1 and CDR2 from the germline V gene are SEHNR and FQNEAQ (reference sequence). The V end was cut by 1 base, the J end by 0 bases, with 18 bases between. The CDR3 contains 19 residues. The DNA for the CDR3 is TGTGCCAGCAGCTTAGGGAGGGAGTGGGAAACTCCGAACACCGGGGAGCTGTTTTTT. It specifies CASSLGREWETPNTGELFF.

The table lists this clone with a few counts. The chain recombines TRBV27 with TRBJ1-4, with D perhaps TRBD1 (5 bases). Germline V gene lookup returns CDR1 MNHEY and CDR2 SMNVEV (reference sequence). The CDR3 extends over 14 amino acids. Trimming took 6 bases from V and 8 from J, leaving 16 bases between them. CDR3 region: CASRGTGRLEKLFF. Here the CDR3 DNA reads TGTGCCAGCAGGGGAACAGGCCGACTCGAAAAACTGTTTTTT. The complete variable domain, with remaining parts taken from reference TRBV27 and TRBJ1-4, reads EAQVTQNPRYLITVTGKKLTVTCSQNMNHEYMSWYRQDPGLGLRQIYYSMNVEVTDKGDVPEGYKVSRKEKRNFPLILESPSPNQTSLYFCASRGTGRLEKLFFGSGTQLSVL.

V gene TRBV30 combines with J gene TRBJ2-7; 7 bases fit TRBD1. Germline V lookup: CDR1 GTSNPN, CDR2 SVGIG (reference sequence). V lost 2 bases and J lost 6; bases outside the gene matches: 19. The CDR3 spans 17 residues. The CDR3 reads CAWSYPTTGALGGEQYF. CDR3 in DNA: TGTGCCTGGAGTTACCCAACCACAGGGGCGTTAGGTGGCGAGCAGTACTTC. The variable domain in full, with the rest retrieved from reference TRBV30 and TRBJ2-7, is SQTIHQWPATLVQPVGSPLSLECTVEGTSNPNLYWYRQAAGRGLQLLFYSVGIGQISSEVPQNLSASRPQDRQFILSSKKLLLSDSGFYLCAWSYPTTGALGGEQYFGPGTRLTVT.

This clone was seen more than once but under ten times. V usage is TRBV4-2 and J usage is TRBJ1-1; 7 nucleotides line up with TRBD1. This CDR3 has 13 residues. V lost 8 bases to trimming and J lost 0 bases; unmatched junction nucleotides: 3. Germline CDR1 LGHNA, CDR2 YNFKEQ. The CDR3 DNA reads TGTGCCAGCGGGGGACAGATGAACACTGAAGCTTTCTTT. Amino acids: CASGGQMNTEAFF.

CDR3 sequence: CASSLFLAGYTRGYTF. In DNA form, the CDR3 reads TGTGCCAGCAGCTTGTTTCTGGCAGGGTACACCCGTGGCTACACCTTC. The chain links TRBV5-6 to TRBJ1-2; possible D gene TRBD1, 5 bases. CDR1 is SGHDT and CDR2 is YYEEEE in the germline V gene. The V end lost 1 base, the J end lost 7 bases, and 20 bases lay between the germline ends. The CDR3 is 16 amino acids.

V usage is TRBV5-1 and J usage is TRBJ2-5, with D hard to call. Germline CDR1 is SGHRS and CDR2 is YFSETQ. V was clipped by 2 bases and J by 0 bases, with 8 bases between them. There are 14 residues in the CDR3. Here the CDR3 reads CASSLKQYQETQYF. CDR3 DNA sequence: TGCGCCAGCAGCTTAAAACAGTACCAAGAGACCCAGTACTTC.

The DNA of the CDR3 is TGTGCCAGCAGCATAGGGACTAGCGTGGAGCAGTTCTTC. As protein: CASSIGTSVEQFF. The genes are TRBV27 and TRBJ2-1, with 10 bases aligning to TRBD2. The CDR3 totals 13 residues. The V gene's germline CDR1 is MNHEY and CDR2 SMNVEV (reference sequence). Unmatched junction bases numbered 6, after V lost 6 bases and J lost 10 bases.

The chain employs TRBV6-1 and TRBJ1-1; no definite D call. Trimming took off 5 bases at V and 3 bases at J, with 10 bases between the two ends. The germline gives CDR1 MNHNS, CDR2 SASEGT. The CDR3 covers 13 residues. CDR3 protein: CASSLSVYTEAFF. In nucleotides, the CDR3 is TGTGCCAGCAGTCTCTCAGTGTACACTGAAGCTTTCTTT.

The rearrangement joins TRBV11-2 to TRBJ2-5, with D perhaps TRBD2 (6 bases). From germline, CDR1 is SGHAT and CDR2 FQNNGV. The CDR3 consists of 14 residues. V was trimmed by 5 bases and J by 0 bases, leaving 10 bases between them. CDR3 in amino acids: CASSDGTYQETQYF. The CDR3 coding sequence is TGTGCCAGCAGCGACGGGACTTACCAAGAGACCCAGTACTTC.

Concerning this clone: The junction shows a germline mismatch at one end, possibly a read error. The V gene is TRBV7-7, the J gene TRBJ2-2; D is possibly TRBD2 (5 bases). The CDR3 contains 15 residues. Germline lookup yields CDR1 SSHAT and CDR2 FNYEAQ (reference sequence). DNA of the CDR3: TGTGCTAGCAGCTCAAAGCGGACGGACACCGGGGAGCTGTTTTTT. The encoded protein is CASSSKRTDTGELFF.

The rearrangement links TRBV7-2 to TRBJ1-5; 8 bases agree with TRBD1. V gave up 4 bases and J gave up 7 bases; unmatched junction bases: 3. The CDR3 contains 13 residues. Germline-derived CDR1 and CDR2 are SGHTA and FQGNSA. The CDR3 nucleotides read TGTGCCAGCAGCTCCAGGGGGCGGCAGCCCCAGCATTTT. Protein: CASSSRGRQPQHF.

The chain employs TRBV30 and TRBJ2-1; 9 positions agree with TRBD1. This CDR3 is built from 15 residues. J lost 8 bases, V lost 3 bases, and 11 bases had no gene match. Germline CDR1 reads GTSNPN; CDR2 reads SVGIG (reference sequence). CDR3 sequence reads: CAWSAGTGSPDEQFF. The DNA for the CDR3 is TGTGCCTGGAGCGCCGGGACAGGGTCTCCCGATGAGCAGTTCTTC.

The chain joins TRBV28 to TRBJ1-5; no clear D. From germline, CDR1 is MDHEN and CDR2 SYDVKM. The ends were cut back, 3 bases at V and 0 bases at J, with 12 bases in the middle. There are 16 residues in the CDR3. CDR3 DNA sequence: TGTGCCAGCAGTTTTAGAGGAGGGTATAGCAATCAGCCCCAGCATTTT. Amino acid sequence: CASSFRGGYSNQPQHF.

This sequence joins TRBV7-9 and TRBJ1-1, with D possibly TRBD1 on 5 matching bases. This CDR3 is built from 13 residues. In germline, CDR1 is SEHNR, CDR2 FQNEAQ (reference sequence). Trimming stripped 3 bases from V and 4 bases from J, with 9 bases between. CDR3 nucleotide sequence: TGTGCCAGCAGCTTGCAGGGAAGCACTGAAGCTTTCTTT. It is translated as CASSLQGSTEAFF.

This clone has a handful of counts. This chain links TRBV27 with TRBJ2-7; 11 positions agree with TRBD2. Trimming removed 6 bases from V and 6 bases from J; junction bases left unmatched: 4. This CDR3 has 13 amino acids. Looked up from germline, CDR1 is MNHEY and CDR2 is SMNVEV (reference sequence). CDR3 amino acids: CASSLSGRGEQYF. The CDR3, as DNA: TGTGCCAGCAGCCTTAGCGGGAGGGGCGAGCAGTACTTC.

V gene TRBV19 combines with J gene TRBJ1-2; weak D call: TRBD1 (6 bases). The CDR3 contains 14 residues. CDR1 LNHDA and CDR2 SQIVND come from the germline V gene (reference sequence). The V and J ends lost 7 bases and 8 bases respectively, with 20 bases between them. This CDR3 reads CASTGDNIGRGYTF. For the CDR3, the DNA is TGTGCCAGTACCGGGGACAACATCGGTCGGGGCTACACCTTC.

This clone was recorded a few times. The chain is built from TRBV6-5 and TRBJ2-2, with TRBD2 matching over 7 bases. CDR3 length equals 14 residues. J lost 6 bases, V lost 5 bases, and 6 bases had no gene match. Per germline, CDR1 MNHEY and CDR2 SVGAGI. The CDR3 DNA sequence: TGTGCCAGCAGTCAGGGAGCGGGACCCGGGGAGCTGTTTTTT. Amino acid sequence: CASSQGAGPGELFF.

The V call is TRBV28, the J call TRBJ1-1, with D hard to call. This CDR3 is built from 15 residues. In germline, CDR1 is MDHEN, CDR2 SYDVKM. The V end was cut by 1 base, the J end by 0 bases, with 9 bases between. The CDR3 DNA reads TGTGCCAGCAGTTTATCCGGGAGGATGAACACTGAAGCTTTCTTT. Translating gives CASSLSGRMNTEAFF.

V and J are TRBV25-1 and TRBJ1-2; TRBD1 is a possible D gene (5 bases). The germline V gene encodes CDR1 MGHDK and CDR2 SYGVNS. V was clipped by 1 base and J by 2 bases, with 11 bases between them. The CDR3 is made up of 15 amino acids. CDR3 nucleotides: TGTGCCAGCAGTGAATTTGGGGCTCCCAACTATGGCTACACCTTC. Translation gives CASSEFGAPNYGYTF.

This chain links TRBV9 with TRBJ2-1; D ambiguous. The germline V gene has CDR1 SGDLS and CDR2 YYNGEE. The V gene lost 3 bases and the J gene lost 10 bases, with 8 bases spanning the gap. The CDR3 length is 11 residues. In DNA form, the CDR3 reads TGTGCCAGCAGCGATAGTGCGGAGCAGTTCTTC. Protein: CASSDSAEQFF.

The chain links TRBV19 to TRBJ1-5; the match to TRBD1 covers 7 bases. The CDR3 is 15 amino acids. After removal of 7 bases from V and 4 bases from J, the junction contained 10 bases not matched to a gene. Germline lookup yields CDR1 LNHDA and CDR2 SQIVND (reference sequence). The DNA for the CDR3 is TGTGCCAGTACTACGACAGGGTTCGCGAATCAGCCCCAGCATTTT. Amino acids: CASTTTGFANQPQHF.

This clone was picked up one time. This chain's CDR3 is CASSLAHSGCEAFF. CDR3 coding DNA: TGTGCCAGCAGCTTAGCGCATTCAGGGTGTGAAGCTTTCTTT. The chain combines TRBV7-8 with TRBJ1-1; D might be TRBD1 (5 bases). This CDR3 comprises 14 residues. In germline, CDR1 is SGHVS, CDR2 FQNEAQ. The germline V and J ends were trimmed by 0 bases and 7 bases, with 12 bases remaining between them.

This chain uses TRBV10-3 with TRBJ2-2, with D hard to call. V was shortened by 6 bases and J by 1 base, with 6 bases between the two germline ends. CDR1 and CDR2 (germline): ENHRY, SYGVKD. The CDR3 is 13 residues long. CDR3 region: CAIRAENTGELFF. CDR3 DNA sequence: TGTGCCATCAGGGCCGAGAACACCGGGGAGCTGTTTTTT.

The gene calls are TRBV28 and TRBJ1-2, with D perhaps TRBD1 (6 bases). The germline V and J ends were trimmed by 6 bases and 4 bases, with 9 bases remaining between them. This CDR3 comprises 12 residues. Germline V gene lookup returns CDR1 MDHEN and CDR2 SYDVKM. In DNA, the CDR3 is TGTGCCAGCAGAACAGGGAGCTATGGCTACACCTTC. It specifies CASRTGSYGYTF.

V is TRBV27 and J is TRBJ1-1, with 10 bases lining up with TRBD1. Trimming removed 10 bases from V and 4 bases from J; junction bases left unmatched: 6. The germline V gene encodes CDR1 MNHEY and CDR2 SMNVEV (reference sequence). This CDR3 contains 13 residues. The chain's CDR3 is CATKTGGITEAFF. The DNA of the CDR3 is TGTGCCACCAAGACAGGGGGCATCACTGAAGCTTTCTTT.

J is TRBJ2-5 and V is TRBV6-6; the D gene is possibly TRBD1 (6 bases). Germline CDR1 reads MNHNY; CDR2 reads SVGAGI (reference sequence). Trimming took 4 bases from V and 5 from J, leaving 11 bases between them. This CDR3 is 13 amino acids long. In nucleotides, the CDR3 is TGTGCCAGCAGTTTCAGGGGTTGGGAGACCCAGTACTTC. Residues: CASSFRGWETQYF.

The chain joins TRBV19 to TRBJ1-2; 12 positions match TRBD1. Germline CDR1 reads LNHDA; CDR2 reads SQIVND (reference sequence). The V and J ends lost 3 bases and 2 bases, in that order; junction bases with no gene match: 7. There are 17 residues in the CDR3. The CDR3 reads CASSIRDRGRMNYGYTF. The DNA of the CDR3 is TGTGCCAGTAGTATCCGGGACAGGGGGCGGATGAACTATGGCTACACCTTC.